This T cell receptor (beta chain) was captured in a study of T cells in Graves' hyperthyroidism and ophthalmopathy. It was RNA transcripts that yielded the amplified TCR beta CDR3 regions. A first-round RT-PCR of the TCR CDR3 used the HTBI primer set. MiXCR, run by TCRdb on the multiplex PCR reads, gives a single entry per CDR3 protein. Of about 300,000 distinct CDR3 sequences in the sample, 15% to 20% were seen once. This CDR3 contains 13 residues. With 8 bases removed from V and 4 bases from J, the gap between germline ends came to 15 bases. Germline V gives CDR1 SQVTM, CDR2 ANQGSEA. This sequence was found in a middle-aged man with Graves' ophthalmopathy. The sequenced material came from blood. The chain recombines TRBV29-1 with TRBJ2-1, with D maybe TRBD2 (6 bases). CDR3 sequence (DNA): TGCAGCCAAGAAAGGGGACTTTACAATGAGCAGTTCTTC. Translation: CSQERGLYNEQFF.